A single sample gave rise to the 15 T cell receptor beta chains below, sequenced in a study of blood T cell repertoires in COVID-19. Method: immunoSEQ multiplex PCR; TCRdb's copy keeps in-frame clones and lacks some. This sample has about 400,000 clones, with more than 75% found just once. Sequences were obtained from peripheral blood. The source is a human donor in a cohort sampled during active COVID-19.

This clone was seen at least ten times. The V call is TRBV7-2, the J call TRBJ2-7; no firm D call. V dropped 5 bases and J dropped 1 base, with 6 bases sitting between them. Germline V gene lookup returns CDR1 SGHTA and CDR2 FQGNSA. The CDR3 spans 12 residues. The CDR3 region is CASSPLSYEQYF. CDR3 DNA: TGTGCCAGCAGCCCCCTGTCCTACGAGCAGTACTTC.

V gene TRBV14 combines with J gene TRBJ2-5; D perhaps matches TRBD1 (7 bases). The CDR3 runs to 22 residues. The germline gives CDR1 SGHDN, CDR2 FVKESK. Trimming stripped 0 bases from V and 0 bases from J, with 29 bases between. CDR3 coding DNA: TGTGCCAGCAGCCAAGAGGGAAGGGGGCGCGGAAATAGCGGAGTGTACCAAGAGACCCAGTACTTC. Encoded protein: CASSQEGRGRGNSGVYQETQYF.

The V gene is TRBV7-2, the J gene TRBJ2-3; 14 bases align to TRBD2. The J segment lost 14 bases and the V segment lost 2 bases, leaving 6 bases of the junction unmatched. The CDR3 length is 14 residues. Germline CDR1 SGHTA, CDR2 FQGNSA. CDR3 amino acids: CASSLRTSGGYAYF. In DNA, the CDR3 is TGTGCCAGCAGCTTAAGGACTAGCGGGGGGTATGCGTATTTT.

The chain couples TRBV5-1 to TRBJ2-2, with 7 bases fitting TRBD1. V trimming: 4 bases; J trimming: 0 bases; junction bases outside the gene matches: 6. The CDR3 is made up of 16 amino acids. Germline V CDR1 and CDR2: SGHRS, YFSETQ. The DNA of the CDR3 is TGCGCCAGCAGCCGCGACAGGGACGCGAACACCGGGGAGCTGTTTTTT. Amino acids: CASSRDRDANTGELFF.

The V call is TRBV28, the J call TRBJ2-3, with D perhaps matching TRBD2 (5 bases). With 5 bases removed from V and 4 bases from J, the gap between germline ends came to 13 bases. There are 14 residues in the CDR3. Germline CDR1 and CDR2: MDHEN and SYDVKM. CDR3 sequence (DNA): TGTGCCAGCAGTGCCCCAGGAGCGGCAGATACGCAGTATTTT. Protein: CASSAPGAADTQYF.

This clone was counted once. The V gene is TRBV4-2, the J gene TRBJ1-2; D perhaps matches TRBD1 (6 bases). Looked up from germline, CDR1 is LGHNA and CDR2 is YNFKEQ. There are 17 residues in the CDR3. V lost 4 bases, J lost 1 base, and 19 bases lay in between. DNA for the CDR3: TGTGCCAGCAGCCGAGGGAGGGGGGGCGCCGGTAACTATGGCTACACCTTC. Its protein is CASSRGRGGAGNYGYTF.

The genes are TRBV30 and TRBJ1-2; D is unresolved. The germline CDR1 and CDR2 sequences are GTSNPN and SVGIG (reference sequence). The CDR3 covers 13 residues. The V end was cut by 4 bases, the J end by 4 bases, with 13 bases between. The CDR3: CAWTDDGLYGYTF. In DNA, the CDR3 is TGTGCCTGGACAGACGACGGACTCTATGGCTACACCTTC.

The rearrangement uses TRBV3-1 (or the pseudogene TRBV3-2) and TRBJ1-1, with 8 bases matching TRBD1. The CDR3 covers 16 residues. V shed 4 bases, J shed 1 base, and the junction held 8 bases outside the gene matches. CDR1 and CDR2 (germline): LGHDT, YNNKEL (reference sequence). CDR3 loop: CASSPFYGTGNTEAFF. Written as DNA, the CDR3 is TGTGCCAGCAGCCCTTTTTACGGGACAGGGAACACTGAAGCTTTCTTT.

The V gene is TRBV11-3, the J gene TRBJ1-6; 7 nucleotides align to TRBD1. Germline lookup yields CDR1 SGHNT and CDR2 YENEEA. V shed 5 bases and J 7 bases; nucleotides not matched to a gene: 11. The CDR3 runs to 16 residues. The CDR3 bases are TGTGCCAGCAGCCCTAGACAGGGTCATTCAAATTCACCCCTCCACTTT. Translation gives CASSPRQGHSNSPLHF.

The chain links TRBV20-1 to TRBJ2-5; a weak D match, TRBD2 (6 bases). Germline assignment: CDR1 DFQATT and CDR2 SNEGSKA (reference sequence). Trimming left V 1 base short and J 7 bases short, with 7 bases between. The CDR3 totals 11 residues. The DNA of the CDR3 is TGCAGTGCTAGAGGGGGGGTGACCCAGTACTTC. Its translation is CSARGGVTQYF.

The chain links TRBV5-1 to TRBJ2-2; 7 bases are a match to TRBD1. V lost 7 bases and J lost 0; bases outside the gene matches: 6. Germline lookup yields CDR1 SGHRS and CDR2 YFSETQ. The CDR3 is made up of 15 amino acids. CDR3 coding DNA: TGCGCCAGCTGCCTTGGGACAGCGAACACCGGGGAGCTGTTTTTT. It is translated as CASCLGTANTGELFF. The variable domain in full, completed from reference TRBV5-1 and TRBJ2-2, reads KAGVTQTPRYLIKTRGQQVTLSCSPISGHRSVSWYQQTPGQGLQFLFEYFSETQRNKGNFPGRFSGRQFSNSRSEMNVSTLELGDSALYLCASCLGTANTGELFFGEGSRLTVL.

The chain recombines TRBV9 with TRBJ1-1; weak D call: TRBD1 (6 bases). The CDR3 loop spans 15 amino acids. The V gene lost 4 bases and the J gene lost 3 bases, with 16 bases spanning the gap. The germline gives CDR1 SGDLS, CDR2 YYNGEE. CDR3 amino acids: CASSPSGPGDTEAFF. The CDR3 DNA reads TGTGCCAGCAGCCCGTCGGGGCCAGGGGACACTGAAGCTTTCTTT.

This sequence joins TRBV10-3 and TRBJ1-1; 8 nucleotides align to TRBD1. The CDR3 consists of 13 residues. V shed 2 bases and J 6 bases; nucleotides not matched to a gene: 2. Per germline, CDR1 ENHRY and CDR2 SYGVKD. CDR3 sequence: CAISEDRGPEAFF. CDR3 nucleotide sequence: TGTGCCATCAGTGAGGACAGGGGACCTGAAGCTTTCTTT.

The genes are TRBV27 and TRBJ2-7, with D possibly being TRBD1 (5 bases). CDR1 and CDR2 from the germline V gene are MNHEY and SMNVEV (reference sequence). V gave up 4 bases and J gave up 4 bases, with 20 bases separating them. The CDR3 is 16 amino acids. The CDR3 region is CASSSRIAQGAYEQYF. Here the CDR3 DNA reads TGTGCCAGCAGTTCCCGGATCGCGCAGGGCGCTTACGAGCAGTACTTC.

The chain employs TRBV19 and TRBJ2-3, with 14 bases lining up with TRBD2. CDR1 and CDR2 from the germline V gene are LNHDA and SQIVND (reference sequence). V lost 5 bases, J lost 0 bases, and 7 bases stayed unmatched. This CDR3 is 18 amino acids long. This chain's CDR3 is CASSPGLAGGSSTDTQYF. The CDR3 bases are TGTGCCAGTAGTCCAGGACTAGCGGGAGGTTCTAGCACAGATACGCAGTATTTT.